Listed here are 21 T cell receptor beta chains from one sample, sequenced in a study of T cell responses to AZD1222 COVID-19 vaccine. Sequencing used immunoSEQ multiplex PCR; TCRdb keeps in-frame clones, though not all of them. The repertoire has about 150,000 clones, 85% to 95% of them found once; the top ten carry 4.4%. The input for sequencing was peripheral blood, taken on day 0 of AZD1222 vaccination. These receptors originate from an adult in good health.

The rearrangement links TRBV11-2 to TRBJ2-1, with 9 bases identical to TRBD2. With V trimmed by 0 bases and J by 4 bases, 1 base remained unmatched. The germline CDR1 and CDR2 sequences are SGHAT and FQNNGV. This CDR3 is 15 amino acids long. Here the CDR3 reads CASSLELAGYNEQFF. In DNA form, the CDR3 reads TGTGCCAGCAGCTTAGAACTAGCGGGTTACAATGAGCAGTTCTTC.

The rearrangement joins TRBV11-2 to TRBJ2-7; weak D call: TRBD1 (6 bases). Germline values: CDR1 SGHAT, CDR2 FQNNGV. The CDR3 totals 15 residues. V lost 1 base and J 0 bases, leaving 10 bases between the germline ends. The CDR3 DNA sequence: TGTGCCAGCAGCTTAGCGGACAGTACCTCCTACGAGCAGTACTTC. Amino acid sequence: CASSLADSTSYEQYF. The full variable domain, in which reference TRBV11-2 and TRBJ2-7 provide the parts outside the CDR3, is EAGVAQSPRYKIIEKRQSVAFWCNPISGHATLYWYQQILGQGPKLLIQFQNNGVVDDSQLPKDRFSAERLKGVDSTLKIQPAKLEDSAVYLCASSLADSTSYEQYFGPGTRLTVT.

This chain links TRBV10-3 with TRBJ1-2, with 10 bases fitting TRBD1. CDR3 length: 16 residues. Trimming took 1 base from V and 5 from J; bases not matched to a gene: 7. CDR1 and CDR2 (germline): ENHRY, SYGVKD. Here the CDR3 reads CAISELGQGGVYGYTF. The CDR3 region has the DNA TGTGCCATCAGTGAGTTAGGACAGGGGGGTGTTTATGGCTACACCTTC.

V is TRBV29-1 and J is TRBJ2-5; the D gene is possibly TRBD1 (6 bases). V lost 7 bases, J lost 0 bases, and 9 bases lay in between. This CDR3 has 12 amino acids. From germline, CDR1 is SQVTM and CDR2 ANQGSEA. DNA for the CDR3: TGCAGCGCCTGGGACAACCAAGAGACCCAGTACTTC. Its translation is CSAWDNQETQYF.

The gene calls are TRBV24-1 and TRBJ1-5; D gene unclear. The ends were cut back, 7 bases at V and 3 bases at J, with 6 bases in the middle. This CDR3 has 12 amino acids. Germline V CDR1 and CDR2: KGHDR, SFDVKD. The CDR3 protein is CATSDANQPQHF. The DNA for the CDR3 is TGTGCCACCAGCGATGCCAATCAGCCCCAGCATTTT.

Here the CDR3 reads CASSHDRLRYYEQYF. The CDR3 region has the DNA TGTGCCAGCAGTCACGACAGACTACGGTACTACGAGCAGTACTTC. This rearrangement joins TRBV6-2 or TRBV6-3 to TRBJ2-7; tentatively, D is TRBD1 or TRBD2 (5 bases each). V dropped 5 bases and J dropped 3 bases, with 17 bases sitting between them. This CDR3 region has 15 residues. CDR1 and CDR2 from the germline V gene are MNHEY and SVGEGT.

The chain carries TRBV28 and TRBJ2-7; 8 bases map to TRBD2. Germline V lookup: CDR1 MDHEN, CDR2 SYDVKM. With V trimmed by 4 bases and J by 4 bases, 6 bases remained unmatched. The CDR3 totals 14 residues. CDR3 sequence: CASSSSGSMYEQYF. The CDR3 DNA reads as TGTGCCAGCAGTTCCAGCGGGAGTATGTACGAGCAGTACTTC.

The chain links TRBV28 to TRBJ2-5, with TRBD1 matching over 9 bases. Germline V gene sequence: CDR1 MDHEN, CDR2 SYDVKM. This CDR3 has 16 residues. Losses at the gene ends were 5 bases for V and 0 bases for J; bases not matched to a gene: 7. CDR3 loop: CASSLDRGLYQETQYF. CDR3 DNA: TGTGCCAGCAGTCTGGACAGGGGCTTGTACCAAGAGACCCAGTACTTC. Variable domain in full (rest from reference TRBV28 and TRBJ2-5): DVKVTQSSRYLVKRTGEKVFLECVQDMDHENMFWYRQDPGLGLRLIYFSYDVKMKEKGDIPEGYSVSREKKERFSLILESASTNQTSMYLCASSLDRGLYQETQYFGPGTRLLVL.

V gene TRBV7-2 combines with J gene TRBJ2-7; 14 bases line up with TRBD2. The CDR3 consists of 16 residues. The germline V gene encodes CDR1 SGHTA and CDR2 FQGNSA. The trim removed 5 bases at V and 4 bases at J, leaving 7 bases unmatched. The CDR3 loop reads CASSRGLAGEMYEQYF. CDR3 sequence (DNA): TGTGCCAGCAGCAGGGGACTAGCGGGAGAGATGTACGAGCAGTACTTC.

This clone was counted once. Being one base from a much bigger clone, this may be a read error. The chain employs TRBV6-2 or TRBV6-3 and TRBJ1-5; no firm D call. V lost 5 bases to trimming and J lost 2 bases, with 7 bases between them. The CDR3 extends over 13 amino acids. The V gene's germline CDR1 is MNHEY and CDR2 SVGEGT. The CDR3 is CASSVDGNQPQHF. CDR3 nucleotides: TGTGCCAGCAGTGTGGACGGCAATCAGCCCCAGCATTTT.

The CDR3 DNA sequence: TGTGCCAGCAGGACCGACTCCGGGACAGGGGGCTACACCTTC. Its protein is CASRTDSGTGGYTF. V gene TRBV6-5 combines with J gene TRBJ1-2, with TRBD1 matching 9 bases. The CDR3 sequence is 14 residues long. V lost 6 bases and J lost 8; bases outside the gene matches: 10. Germline CDR1 is MNHEY and CDR2 is SVGAGI.

The V call is TRBV10-3, the J call TRBJ2-1, with D perhaps given as TRBD1 or TRBD2 (6 bases each). V lost 6 bases, J lost 8 bases, and 17 bases lay in between. The CDR3 totals 14 residues. Germline lookup yields CDR1 ENHRY and CDR2 SYGVKD. The CDR3 DNA reads TGTGCCATCAGCCCGGGGGCTCCCCCCGATGAGCAGTTCTTC. Translating gives CAISPGAPPDEQFF.

The chain employs TRBV30 and TRBJ1-2; perhaps TRBD1 as D (6 bases). CDR3 length: 14 amino acids. The germline CDR1 and CDR2 sequences are GTSNPN and SVGIG (reference sequence). Between the trimmed V and J ends, which lost 4 bases and 0 bases, there was a span of 12 bases. Here the CDR3 reads CAWTRGGTNYGYTF. The CDR3 DNA follows: TGTGCCTGGACGAGGGGGGGTACTAACTATGGCTACACCTTC.

The chain combines TRBV5-1 with TRBJ2-7; no clear D gene. The CDR3 is 13 residues long. In germline, CDR1 is SGHRS, CDR2 YFSETQ. Trimming stripped 7 bases from V and 0 bases from J, with 11 bases between. The DNA of the CDR3 is TGCGCCAGCCGCGACACCTTCTCCTACGAGCAGTACTTC. Translated: CASRDTFSYEQYF.

CDR3 sequence reads: CASSLVPGRDTGELFF. For the CDR3, the DNA is TGCGCCAGCAGCTTGGTACCGGGACGGGACACCGGGGAGCTGTTTTTT. The chain has TRBV5-1 and TRBJ2-2; the D call may be TRBD1 or TRBD2 (5 bases each). The CDR3 is made up of 16 amino acids. The germline CDR1 and CDR2 sequences are SGHRS and YFSETQ. The V end was cut by 0 bases, the J end by 3 bases, with 12 bases between.

This clone was observed a single time. The chain uses TRBV11-2 and TRBJ1-4; D might be TRBD1 (5 bases). Deletions cut 5 bases from V and 2 bases from J, with 6 bases between. The CDR3 spans 13 residues. The germline gives CDR1 SGHAT, CDR2 FQNNGV. Here the CDR3 reads CASSRGTNEKLFF. The CDR3 coding sequence is TGTGCCAGCAGCAGGGGCACTAATGAAAAACTGTTTTTT.

The count of this clone is one. The genes are TRBV28 and TRBJ1-1, with a tentative D call TRBD1 (6 bases). V lost 5 bases and J lost 1, with 17 bases in between. Germline-derived CDR1 and CDR2 are MDHEN and SYDVKM. This CDR3 region has 16 residues. Here the CDR3 DNA reads TGTGCCAGCAGTCCGGGAGGGGGGGTGAGGAACACTGAAGCTTTCTTT. The encoded protein is CASSPGGGVRNTEAFF.

The V call is TRBV10-3, the J call TRBJ2-7; D not resolved. Trimming removed 2 bases at V and 1 base at J, with 9 bases between. The CDR3 is made up of 14 amino acids. Germline-derived CDR1 and CDR2 are ENHRY and SYGVKD. The CDR3 DNA sequence: TGTGCCATCAGTGAGGCGTTGGGTTCCTACGAGCAGTACTTC. Its protein product is CAISEALGSYEQYF.

The rearrangement uses TRBV4-1 and TRBJ2-7; TRBD2 aligns across 7 bases. J gave up 1 base and V 4 bases, and 7 bases lay outside the gene matches. The germline gives CDR1 MGHRA, CDR2 YSYEKL. CDR3 length equals 15 residues. CDR3 in amino acids: CASSRLAGVSYEQYF. The CDR3, as DNA: TGCGCCAGCAGCCGCCTGGCGGGAGTGTCCTACGAGCAGTACTTC.

CDR3 sequence (DNA): TGTGCCAGCAGACCTACTAGCGGGAGTCCGTATGAGCAGTTCTTC. Translated: CASRPTSGSPYEQFF. The chain couples TRBV28 to TRBJ2-1, with 11 bases matching TRBD2. The V gene end was trimmed by 6 bases and the J gene end by 8 bases; junction bases not matched to a gene: 9. Germline assignment: CDR1 MDHEN and CDR2 SYDVKM. The CDR3 length is 15 residues.

This clone has just one count. The CDR3, as DNA: TGTGCCAGCACACCAGGGGGGACAGGTTATTCACCCCTCCACTTT. It is translated as CASTPGGTGYSPLHF. The V and J genes are TRBV27 and TRBJ1-6, with 8 bases identical to TRBD1. There are 15 residues in the CDR3. Germline CDR1 and CDR2: MNHEY and SMNVEV (reference sequence). The V and J ends lost 7 bases and 8 bases, in that order; junction bases with no gene match: 10.